This T cell receptor (beta chain) was found in a study of blood T cell repertoires in COVID-19. Looking at the study overall: Sites in the United States, Italy and Spain provided acute and convalescent COVID-19 samples. Nucleic acid was either cDNA or gDNA, and it came from T cells, B-cell-depleted T cells, or PBMCs.

Recruited during active infection, patients (from Seattle) were subsequently followed longitudinally. Authors' processing steps: From reference gene primer amplification, estimates of nucleated cell counts were derived. The data were produced by immunoSEQ multiplex PCR, yet TCRdb's version contains in-frame clones alone and is incomplete. V and J calls and clone size are as listed in that table; D and trimming were resolved from the DNA. The sample shows around 50,000 clones, about four fifths of them seen only once. The CDR3 runs 16 residues. V was pared by 4 bases and J by 2 bases, with 16 bases between. Germline-derived CDR1 and CDR2 are SGHRS and YFSETQ.

V is TRBV5-1 and J is TRBJ2-1; D is perhaps TRBD2 (6 bases). Material: peripheral blood. The receptor's source is a man at least 80 years old with COVID-19, enrolled during active disease. This CDR3 reads CASSQARLDTYNEQFF. The CDR3 DNA sequence: TGCGCCAGCAGCCAGGCCCGACTAGATACCTACAATGAGCAGTTCTTC.